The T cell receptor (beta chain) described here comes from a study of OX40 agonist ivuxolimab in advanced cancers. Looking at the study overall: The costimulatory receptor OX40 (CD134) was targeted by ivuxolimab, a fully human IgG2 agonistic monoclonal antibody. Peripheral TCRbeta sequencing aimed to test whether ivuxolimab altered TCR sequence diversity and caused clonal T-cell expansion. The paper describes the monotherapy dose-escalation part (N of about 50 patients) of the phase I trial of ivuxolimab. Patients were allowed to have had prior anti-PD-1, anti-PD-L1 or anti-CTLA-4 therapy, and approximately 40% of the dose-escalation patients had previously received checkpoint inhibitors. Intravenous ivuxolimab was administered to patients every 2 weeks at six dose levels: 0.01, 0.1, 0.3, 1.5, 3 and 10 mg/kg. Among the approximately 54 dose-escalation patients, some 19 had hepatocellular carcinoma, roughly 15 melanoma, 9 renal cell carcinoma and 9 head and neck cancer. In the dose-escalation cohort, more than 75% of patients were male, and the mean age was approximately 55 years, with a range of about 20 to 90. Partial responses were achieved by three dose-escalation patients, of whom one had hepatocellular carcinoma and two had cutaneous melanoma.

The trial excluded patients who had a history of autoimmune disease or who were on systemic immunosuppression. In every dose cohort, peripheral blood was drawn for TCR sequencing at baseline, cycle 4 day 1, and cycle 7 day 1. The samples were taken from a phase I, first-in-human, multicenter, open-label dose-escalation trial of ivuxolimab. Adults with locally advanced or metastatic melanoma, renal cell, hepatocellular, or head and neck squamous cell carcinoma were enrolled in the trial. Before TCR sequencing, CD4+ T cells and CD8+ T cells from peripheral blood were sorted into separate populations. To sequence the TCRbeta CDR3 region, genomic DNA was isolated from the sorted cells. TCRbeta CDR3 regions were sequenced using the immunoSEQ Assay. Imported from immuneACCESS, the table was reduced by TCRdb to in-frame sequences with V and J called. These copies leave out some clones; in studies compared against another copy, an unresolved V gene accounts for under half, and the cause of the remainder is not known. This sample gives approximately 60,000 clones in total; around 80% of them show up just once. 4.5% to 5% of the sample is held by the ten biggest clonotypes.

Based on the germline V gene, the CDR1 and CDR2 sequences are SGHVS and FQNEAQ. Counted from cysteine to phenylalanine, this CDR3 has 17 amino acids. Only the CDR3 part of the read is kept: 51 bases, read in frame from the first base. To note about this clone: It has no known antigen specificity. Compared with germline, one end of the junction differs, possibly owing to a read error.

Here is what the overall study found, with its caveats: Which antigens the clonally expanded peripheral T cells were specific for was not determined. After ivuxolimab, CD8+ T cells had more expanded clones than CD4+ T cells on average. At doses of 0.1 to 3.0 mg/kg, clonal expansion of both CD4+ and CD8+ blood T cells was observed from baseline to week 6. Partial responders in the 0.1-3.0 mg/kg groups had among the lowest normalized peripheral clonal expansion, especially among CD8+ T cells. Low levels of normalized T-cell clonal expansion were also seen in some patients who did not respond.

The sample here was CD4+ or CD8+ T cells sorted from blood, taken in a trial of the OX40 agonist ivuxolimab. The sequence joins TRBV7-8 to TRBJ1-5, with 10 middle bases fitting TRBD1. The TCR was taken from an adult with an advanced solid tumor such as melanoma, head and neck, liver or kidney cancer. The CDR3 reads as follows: CASSLSETGGLNQPQHF. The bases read TGCGCCAGCAGCCTTAGCGAGACAGGGGGCCTCAATCAGCCCCAGCATTTT.